Listed here are 26 T cell receptor beta chains from one sample, sequenced in a study of radiotherapy plus CTLA-4 blockade in lung cancer. Only in-frame clones appear in the TCRdb table, and some are missing; sequencing was by immunoSEQ multiplex PCR. The data contain 95,000 to 150,000 clones, approximately 90% of them singletons. Here the sequenced sample was peripheral blood, taken from a patient treated with radiotherapy plus ipilimumab. These receptor sequences come from a human donor with non-small cell lung cancer that progressed on radiotherapy plus ipilimumab.

This rearrangement joins TRBV11-1 to TRBJ2-2; D gene unclear. Germline loops: CDR1 SGHAT, CDR2 FQDESV (reference sequence). V lost 6 bases, J lost 5 bases, and 10 bases lay in between. The length of the CDR3 is 13 residues. CDR3 in amino acids: CASSHRSTGELFF. The CDR3 region has the DNA TGTGCCAGCAGTCATAGGAGTACCGGGGAGCTGTTTTTT.

The chain carries TRBV5-4 and TRBJ2-1, with D tentatively TRBD2 (6 bases). Germline V gene data show CDR1 as SGHNT and CDR2 as YYREEE (reference sequence). The V and J ends lost 4 bases and 8 bases respectively, with 22 bases between them. This CDR3 is built from 16 residues. CDR3 sequence reads: CASSRGLAEATDEQFF. In DNA form, the CDR3 reads TGTGCCAGCAGCCGAGGATTAGCGGAAGCCACAGATGAGCAGTTCTTC.

This clone was seen more than once but under ten times. The chain recombines TRBV19 with TRBJ1-4; D not resolved. V lost 8 bases and J 7 bases, leaving 14 bases between the germline ends. The length of the CDR3 is 13 residues. Germline V lookup: CDR1 LNHDA, CDR2 SQIVND (reference sequence). This CDR3 reads CASGVRVGEKLFF. Here the CDR3 DNA reads TGTGCCAGTGGGGTCCGGGTTGGTGAAAAACTGTTTTTT.

This chain links TRBV5-4 with TRBJ1-1, with D maybe TRBD1 (5 bases). The germline V and J ends were trimmed by 0 bases and 2 bases, with 20 bases remaining between them. CDR3 length equals 18 residues. CDR1 and CDR2 from the germline V gene are SGHNT and YYREEE (reference sequence). DNA of the CDR3: TGTGCCAGCAGCTTGGAGCAGCGCAGGGCCTTGGGTAACACTGAAGCTTTCTTT. Residues: CASSLEQRRALGNTEAFF.

This sequence joins TRBV7-2 and TRBJ2-1; TRBD1 or TRBD2 may be the D gene (5 bases each). V shed 3 bases and J shed 7 bases, with 16 bases lying between them. CDR1 and CDR2 (germline): SGHTA, FQGNSA. This CDR3 comprises 15 residues. Here the CDR3 reads CASSFKRAGTNEQFF. Here the CDR3 DNA reads TGTGCCAGCAGCTTCAAAAGGGCAGGGACGAATGAGCAGTTCTTC.

The chain employs TRBV7-2 and TRBJ2-1, with unresolved D. Trimming removed 1 base at V and 6 bases at J, with 13 bases between. CDR3 length: 15 residues. Germline-derived CDR1 and CDR2 are SGHTA and FQGNSA. Here the CDR3 reads CASSLEGALRNEQFF. The CDR3 coding sequence is TGTGCCAGCAGCTTAGAAGGAGCCCTTCGCAATGAGCAGTTCTTC.

The V call is TRBV6-5, the J call TRBJ2-6; D remains ambiguous. This CDR3 region has 13 residues. Germline lookup yields CDR1 MNHEY and CDR2 SVGAGI. V was trimmed by 7 bases and J by 2 bases, leaving 6 bases between them. In DNA form, the CDR3 reads TGTGCCAGCACTCTACCTGGGGCCAACGTCCTGACTTTC. Translated: CASTLPGANVLTF.

This clone was recorded only once. The chain joins TRBV6-5 to TRBJ1-3; perhaps TRBD1 as D (5 bases). Germline V CDR1 and CDR2: MNHEY, SVGAGI. The CDR3 covers 16 residues. Trimming pared 0 bases from V and 3 bases from J, leaving 12 bases between. The CDR3 DNA follows: TGTGCCAGCAGTTACTCTCCGGGACCCATTGGAAACACCATATATTTT. Amino acids: CASSYSPGPIGNTIYF.

The chain links TRBV6-6 to TRBJ2-1; D remains unclear. Germline CDR1 is MNHNY and CDR2 is SVGAGI (reference sequence). The CDR3 is made up of 13 amino acids. V lost 10 bases to trimming and J lost 6 bases, with 16 bases between them. The CDR3 nucleotides are TGTGCCATATCCCTAGGAGTGGGCAATGAGCAGTTCTTC. Protein sequence: CAISLGVGNEQFF.

J is TRBJ2-1 and V is TRBV28, with D tentatively TRBD1 or TRBD2 (5 bases each). The length of the CDR3 is 13 residues. Germline loops: CDR1 MDHEN, CDR2 SYDVKM. Trimming removed 4 bases at V and 5 bases at J, with 9 bases between. Here the CDR3 reads CASSSGTNNEQFF. CDR3 in DNA: TGTGCCAGCAGTTCCGGGACCAACAATGAGCAGTTCTTC.

CDR3 bases: TGTGCCAGTAGTATATCCCGGACGATTAGAGGCGAGCAGTACTTC. It encodes CASSISRTIRGEQYF. The J gene is TRBJ2-7, the V gene TRBV19; D is unclear. Trimming left V 2 bases short and J 6 bases short, with 17 bases between. This CDR3 has 15 residues. Germline loops: CDR1 LNHDA, CDR2 SQIVND (reference sequence). Supplemented by reference TRBV19 and TRBJ2-7, the full variable domain reads DGGITQSPKYLFRKEGQNVTLSCEQNLNHDAMYWYRQDPGQGLRLIYYSQIVNDFQKGDIAEGYSVSREKKESFPLTVTSAQKNPTAFYLCASSISRTIRGEQYFGPGTRLTVT.

This sequence joins TRBV5-1 and TRBJ2-5; D may match TRBD1 or TRBD2 (6 bases each). The end of the DNA fits TRBJ2-7 better, so the J call may be wrong. The CDR3 spans 12 residues. Germline CDR1 SGHRS, CDR2 YFSETQ. This CDR3 reads CASKKGGDEQYF. The CDR3 bases are TGCGCCAGCAAAAAGGGGGGAGACGAGCAGTACTTC.

The genes are TRBV27 and TRBJ1-1; a weak D match, TRBD1 (5 bases). Germline CDR1 MNHEY, CDR2 SMNVEV (reference sequence). The CDR3 spans 15 residues. Trimming removed 6 bases from V and 4 bases from J, with 18 bases in between. CDR3 loop: CASSRSVVGGTEAFF. In DNA, the CDR3 is TGTGCCAGCAGCCGAAGTGTCGTGGGGGGCACTGAAGCTTTCTTT.

This clone showed up just once. The gene calls are TRBV19 and TRBJ2-1; TRBD1 matches at 8 bases. This CDR3 has 16 amino acids. V lost 1 base and J lost 3; bases outside the gene matches: 5. CDR1 and CDR2 (germline): LNHDA, SQIVND (reference sequence). The CDR3 nucleotides read TGTGCCAGTAGTATAGCCCGGACAGGGAGCTACAATGAGCAGTTCTTC. The encoded protein is CASSIARTGSYNEQFF.

The J gene is TRBJ1-2, the V gene TRBV4-1, with TRBD1 matching over 11 bases. Trimming removed 2 bases from V and 6 bases from J; junction bases left unmatched: 2. Germline CDR1 MGHRA, CDR2 YSYEKL. The CDR3 covers 14 residues. In nucleotides, the CDR3 is TGCGCCAGCAGCCAACAGGACAGGGGGCATGGCTACACCTTC. Protein product: CASSQQDRGHGYTF.

V and J are TRBV11-3 and TRBJ2-5; D possibly corresponds to TRBD1 (6 bases). Germline V gives CDR1 SGHNT, CDR2 YENEEA. The CDR3 contains 14 residues. V shed 5 bases and J shed 1 base, with 11 bases lying between them. This chain's CDR3 is CASSQTGTQETQYF. The CDR3 DNA reads TGTGCCAGCAGCCAAACAGGGACCCAAGAGACCCAGTACTTC.

This sequence joins TRBV6-1 and TRBJ2-7; TRBD1 might be the D (5 bases). Trimming removed 4 bases at V and 7 bases at J, with 14 bases between. This CDR3 is 13 amino acids long. Germline lookup yields CDR1 MNHNS and CDR2 SASEGT. CDR3 in DNA: TGTGCCAGCAGTGGAAGGGGCTCGAGGGAGCAGTACTTC. This encodes CASSGRGSREQYF.

The CDR3, as DNA: TGTGCCACAACCTATGGGTATTTGACTGAAGCTTTCTTT. Amino acids: CATTYGYLTEAFF. This chain uses TRBV7-9 with TRBJ1-1; D is undetermined. The germline V and J ends were trimmed by 10 bases and 5 bases, with 17 bases remaining between them. Per the germline V gene, CDR1 is SEHNR and CDR2 is FQNEAQ (reference sequence). The CDR3 loop spans 13 amino acids.

Here the CDR3 reads CASGVSSYEQYF. The CDR3 nucleotides read TGTGCCAGCGGCGTGAGCTCCTACGAGCAGTACTTC. J is TRBJ2-7 and V is TRBV7-9, with D unresolved. With 8 bases removed from V and 0 bases from J, the gap between germline ends came to 8 bases. The CDR3 has 12 residues. Germline V gene sequence: CDR1 SEHNR, CDR2 FQNEAQ (reference sequence). Variable domain in full (rest from reference TRBV7-9 and TRBJ2-7): DTGVSQNPRHKITKRGQNVTFRCDPISEHNRLYWYRQTLGQGPEFLTYFQNEAQLEKSRLLSDRFSAERPKGSFSTLEIQRTEQGDSAMYLCASGVSSYEQYFGPGTRLTVT.

On this clone itself: The junction differs from germline at one of its ends, possibly a read error. The chain recombines TRBV6-6 with TRBJ2-5; 8 bases map to TRBD1. Germline V lookup: CDR1 MNHNY, CDR2 SVGAGI (reference sequence). This CDR3 is built from 13 residues. Here the CDR3 reads CASNYRGQETQYF. CDR3 coding DNA: TGTGCCAGCAATTACAGGGGGCAAGAGACCCAGTACTTC.

This sequence joins TRBV6-5 and TRBJ2-2, with 10 bases matching TRBD2. In germline, CDR1 is MNHEY, CDR2 SVGAGI. The CDR3 extends over 15 amino acids. V lost 2 bases to trimming and J lost 9 bases; unmatched junction nucleotides: 6. CDR3 sequence reads: CASSYEAGGPRELFF. CDR3 nucleotide sequence: TGTGCCAGCAGTTACGAAGCGGGAGGGCCCAGGGAGCTGTTTTTT.

This chain uses TRBV9 with TRBJ1-5; TRBD1 matches at 7 bases. J lost 4 bases, V lost 4 bases, and 5 bases had no gene match. The CDR3 is 14 residues long. CDR1 is SGDLS, CDR2 YYNGEE, per germline. The CDR3 DNA reads as TGTGCCAGCAGCTCTTCAGGGGGGAATCAGCCCCAGCATTTT. This encodes CASSSSGGNQPQHF.

The rearrangement joins TRBV5-5 to TRBJ2-7; no reliable D call. Per the germline V gene, CDR1 is SGHKS and CDR2 is YYEKEE (reference sequence). V was pared by 10 bases and J by 3 bases, with 11 bases between. The CDR3 is 11 residues long. The CDR3 reads CALPPLYEQYF. CDR3 DNA sequence: TGTGCCCTCCCCCCCCTCTACGAGCAGTACTTC. Full variable domain (outside the CDR3, taken from reference TRBV5-5 and TRBJ2-7): DAGVTQSPTHLIKTRGQQVTLRCSPISGHKSVSWYQQVLGQGPQFIFQYYEKEERGRGNFPDRFSARQFPNYSSELNVNALLLGDSALYLCALPPLYEQYFGPGTRLTVT.

This clone has a single count. V is TRBV9 and J is TRBJ2-1; either TRBD1 or TRBD2 may supply D (6 bases each). Germline assignment: CDR1 SGDLS and CDR2 YYNGEE. The CDR3 totals 15 residues. V was pared by 4 bases and J by 10 bases, with 21 bases between. CDR3 in amino acids: CASSWGQGGPGEQFF. DNA of the CDR3: TGTGCCAGCAGCTGGGGGCAGGGAGGTCCCGGCGAGCAGTTCTTC. The complete variable domain, with remaining parts taken from reference TRBV9 and TRBJ2-1, reads DSGVTQTPKHLITATGQRVTLRCSPRSGDLSVYWYQQSLDQGLQFLIQYYNGEERAKGNILERFSAQQFPDLHSELNLSSLELGDSALYFCASSWGQGGPGEQFFGPGTRLTVL.

This chain connects TRBV11-3 to TRBJ2-1; D uncertain. From germline, CDR1 is SGHNT and CDR2 YENEEA. The CDR3 has 19 residues. The V end was cut by 5 bases, the J end by 0 bases, with 23 bases between. For the CDR3, the DNA is TGTGCCAGCAGCCGCCGAGCCCCGACACGGTCTAGCTCCTACAATGAGCAGTTCTTC. Protein sequence: CASSRRAPTRSSSYNEQFF.

V gene TRBV7-9 combines with J gene TRBJ2-3, with a weak D call TRBD2 (5 bases). The V and J ends lost 1 base and 3 bases respectively, with 5 bases between them. The germline V gene has CDR1 SEHNR and CDR2 FQNEAQ (reference sequence). The CDR3 sequence is 13 residues long. The CDR3 region is CASSLGETDTQYF. The CDR3 DNA reads TGTGCCAGCAGCTTAGGGGAGACAGATACGCAGTATTTT.